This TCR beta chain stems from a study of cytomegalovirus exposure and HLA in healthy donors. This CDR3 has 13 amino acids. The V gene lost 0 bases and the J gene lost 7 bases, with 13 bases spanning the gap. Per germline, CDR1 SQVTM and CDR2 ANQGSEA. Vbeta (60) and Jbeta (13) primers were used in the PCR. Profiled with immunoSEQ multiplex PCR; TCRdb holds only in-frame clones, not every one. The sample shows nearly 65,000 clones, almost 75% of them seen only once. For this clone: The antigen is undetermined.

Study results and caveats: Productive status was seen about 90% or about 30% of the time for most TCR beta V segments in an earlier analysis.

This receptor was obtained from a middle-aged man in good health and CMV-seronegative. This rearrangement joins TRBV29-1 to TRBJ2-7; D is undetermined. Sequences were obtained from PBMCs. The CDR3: CSVEDGTSEEQYF. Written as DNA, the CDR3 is TGCAGCGTTGAAGATGGCACTTCGGAGGAGCAGTACTTC.